This T cell receptor beta chain was identified during a study of shared clonotypes between healthy human individuals. Study in general: The study enrolled a couple of women and a few men aged 18 to 49.

Trimming left V 7 bases short and J 0 bases short, with 10 bases between. The length of the CDR3 is 15 residues. The germline CDR1 and CDR2 sequences are ENHRY and SYGVKD. Profiled with immunoSEQ multiplex PCR; TCRdb holds only in-frame clones, not every one. The data hold 2,100,000 or so clones, with approximately 95% observed a single time. The chain joins TRBV10-3 to TRBJ1-6; D ambiguous. The clonotype was recovered from a young man in good health. The sample comprised naive CD4+ T cells sorted from blood. Subset indicated: CD45RA+ positively selected. The CDR3 region is CAIKEGSSYNSPLHF. The CDR3 DNA is TGTGCCATCAAGGAAGGGAGCTCCTATAATTCACCCCTCCACTTT.